This T cell receptor beta chain was captured by sequencing in a study of control samples from healthy donors and cancer patients. The repertoire was sequenced with immunoSEQ multiplex PCR; TCRdb's copy has only in-frame clones and lacks some. In the table there are 60,000 to 75,000 clones, approximately 90% of which are singletons. The CDR3 totals 15 residues. Germline CDR1 SGDLS, CDR2 YYNGEE. Trimming took 2 bases from V and 5 from J; bases not matched to a gene: 6. Regarding this clone: Within the sample, other DNA sequences also encode this same CDR3.

The V gene is TRBV9, the J gene TRBJ2-5; 10 bases agree with TRBD2. The TCR sequence derives from a man in his 60s with colorectal cancer. The sequenced sample consisted of PBMCs. The CDR3: CASSVSSGGRETQYF. CDR3 coding DNA: TGTGCCAGCAGCGTTTCTAGCGGGGGAAGGGAGACCCAGTACTTC.